Below, 17 T cell receptor beta chains from the same sample are listed, as sequenced in a study of multiple sclerosis patients with progressive multifocal leukoencephalopathy. Clones were read by immunoSEQ multiplex PCR, and TCRdb kept only the in-frame ones, dropping some. The data contain over 20,000 clones, about 91% of them singletons. Time point denoted: approximately 11 months of natalizumab therapy. This specimen was PBMCs, taken from a patient treated with natalizumab. The receptors here all came from a young man with multiple sclerosis.

The V and J genes are TRBV30 and TRBJ1-1, with D possibly TRBD1 on 5 matching bases. Trimming removed 4 bases at V and 10 bases at J, with 13 bases between. The CDR3 covers 11 residues. CDR1 and CDR2 (germline): GTSNPN, SVGIG (reference sequence). The CDR3 spells CAWTAGTIAFF. The DNA for the CDR3 is TGTGCCTGGACGGCAGGGACGATAGCTTTCTTT. The whole variable domain, remainder taken from reference TRBV30 and TRBJ1-1, is SQTIHQWPATLVQPVGSPLSLECTVEGTSNPNLYWYRQAAGRGLQLLFYSVGIGQISSEVPQNLSASRPQDRQFILSSKKLLLSDSGFYLCAWTAGTIAFFGQGTRLTVV.

This clone appeared a single time. This chain joins TRBV11-3 and TRBJ1-5, with no clear D. CDR1 SGHNT and CDR2 YENEEA come from the germline V gene. The length of the CDR3 is 13 residues. V was trimmed by 5 bases and J by 0 bases, leaving 5 bases between them. The CDR3 nucleotides are TGTGCCAGCAGCCTTCGTAGCAATCAGCCCCAGCATTTT. Protein product: CASSLRSNQPQHF.

A single count supports this clone. J is TRBJ2-7 and V is TRBV5-1; a weak D match, TRBD2 (5 bases). The CDR3 is 14 amino acids. Germline lookup yields CDR1 SGHRS and CDR2 YFSETQ. Trimming removed 3 bases from V and 3 bases from J, with 13 bases in between. CDR3 residues: CASSSPSAGYEQYF. The CDR3 DNA reads TGCGCCAGCAGCTCACCCTCGGCGGGCTACGAGCAGTACTTC.

The chain couples TRBV7-2 to TRBJ2-7; no definite D call. Germline-derived CDR1 and CDR2 are SGHTA and FQGNSA. V lost 5 bases and J 0 bases, leaving 5 bases between the germline ends. This CDR3 region has 12 residues. CDR3 coding DNA: TGTGCCAGCAGCAAGACCTCCTACGAGCAGTACTTC. Encoded protein: CASSKTSYEQYF.

The J gene is TRBJ2-5, the V gene TRBV11-3; 8 bases line up with TRBD1. Trimming cost V 0 bases and J 5 bases; bases outside gene matches: 5. This CDR3 is built from 15 residues. Germline CDR1 is SGHNT and CDR2 is YENEEA. DNA for the CDR3: TGTGCCAGCAGCTTAGAGGGACAGGCCGTTGAGACCCAGTACTTC. Amino acid sequence: CASSLEGQAVETQYF.

This sequence joins TRBV27 and TRBJ2-7; D ambiguous. The CDR3 runs to 14 residues. Germline CDR1 MNHEY, CDR2 SMNVEV (reference sequence). Between the trimmed V and J ends, which lost 4 bases and 4 bases, there was a span of 14 bases. The CDR3 loop reads CASSSVLNGYEQYF. The CDR3 coding sequence is TGTGCCAGCAGTTCAGTCCTGAATGGGTACGAGCAGTACTTC.

The CDR3 is CAWARGGELFF. CDR3 sequence (DNA): TGTGCCTGGGCTAGGGGCGGGGAGCTGTTTTTT. This rearrangement joins TRBV30 to TRBJ2-2; the D gene is possibly TRBD1 (5 bases). This CDR3 spans 11 amino acids. Germline V gene lookup returns CDR1 GTSNPN and CDR2 SVGIG (reference sequence). Trimming shortened V by 5 bases and J by 7 bases, and 8 bases separated the two germline ends. The complete variable domain, with remaining parts taken from reference TRBV30 and TRBJ2-2, reads SQTIHQWPATLVQPVGSPLSLECTVEGTSNPNLYWYRQAAGRGLQLLFYSVGIGQISSEVPQNLSASRPQDRQFILSSKKLLLSDSGFYLCAWARGGELFFGEGSRLTVL.

V gene TRBV28 combines with J gene TRBJ1-2; 8 bases match TRBD1. This CDR3 has 15 amino acids. Germline V gene lookup returns CDR1 MDHEN and CDR2 SYDVKM. Trimming at V came to 7 bases and at J to 7 bases, leaving 14 bases not matched to a gene. The CDR3 here is CASTSGGQGALGYTF. Written as DNA, the CDR3 is TGTGCCAGCACCTCCGGTGGGCAGGGGGCACTTGGCTACACCTTC.

The rearrangement joins TRBV5-6 to TRBJ2-4, with D hard to call. Germline-derived CDR1 and CDR2 are SGHDT and YYEEEE. The length of the CDR3 is 15 residues. Trimming cost V 0 bases and J 8 bases, with 15 bases left between them. DNA for the CDR3: TGTGCCAGCAGCTTGGCCCGTGTCGGACGACACATTCAGTACTTC. Translated, it gives CASSLARVGRHIQYF.

V usage is TRBV6-1 and J usage is TRBJ1-4, with D maybe TRBD1 (6 bases). Trimming shortened V by 6 bases and J by 7 bases, and 15 bases separated the two germline ends. This CDR3 contains 14 residues. The germline gives CDR1 MNHNS, CDR2 SASEGT. This CDR3 is CASRHREESEKLFF. CDR3 in DNA: TGTGCCAGCAGGCACAGGGAGGAAAGTGAAAAACTGTTTTTT.

V and J are TRBV29-1 and TRBJ2-1, with TRBD2 matching over 12 bases. The junction had 4 bases not matched to a gene; V was cut back by 7 bases and J by 6 bases. Germline CDR1 and CDR2: SQVTM and ANQGSEA. CDR3 length: 13 amino acids. The CDR3 DNA is TGCAGCGCCGGGACTAGCGGGCCCAATGAGCAGTTCTTC. Protein product: CSAGTSGPNEQFF.

The chain combines TRBV18 with TRBJ2-3; D is perhaps TRBD1 (6 bases). V lost 3 bases and J 2 bases, leaving 9 bases between the germline ends. This CDR3 spans 14 amino acids. Looked up from germline, CDR1 is KGHSH and CDR2 is LQKENI. The CDR3 here is CASSPDSHTDTQYF. The CDR3 nucleotides read TGTGCCAGCTCACCGGACAGCCACACAGATACGCAGTATTTT.

This clone has just one count. V and J are TRBV6-5 and TRBJ2-2; no firm D call. Germline-derived CDR1 and CDR2 are MNHEY and SVGAGI. The CDR3 runs 12 residues. Trimming pared 7 bases from V and 6 bases from J, leaving 9 bases between. CDR3 DNA: TGTGCCAGCAATCAGGCCGCCGGGGAGCTGTTTTTT. Protein product: CASNQAAGELFF.

V usage is TRBV18 and J usage is TRBJ2-1; no clear D. V was pared by 3 bases and J by 7 bases, with 13 bases between. The CDR3 has 14 amino acids. Germline CDR1 reads KGHSH; CDR2 reads LQKENI. The CDR3: CASSPSLDWNEQFF. Written as DNA, the CDR3 is TGTGCCAGCTCACCCTCTCTTGACTGGAATGAGCAGTTCTTC. The complete variable domain, with remaining parts taken from reference TRBV18 and TRBJ2-1, reads NAGVMQNPRHLVRRRGQEARLRCSPMKGHSHVYWYRQLPEEGLKFMVYLQKENIIDESGMPKERFSAEFPKEGPSILRIQQVVRGDSAAYFCASSPSLDWNEQFFGPGTRLTVL.

The genes are TRBV5-4 and TRBJ1-5; a weak D match, TRBD1 (5 bases). Trimming left V 0 bases short and J 2 bases short, with 9 bases between. CDR1 is SGHNT and CDR2 is YYREEE in the germline V gene (reference sequence). The CDR3 has 15 residues. Here the CDR3 reads CASSLGQTGNQPQHF. The CDR3 nucleotides are TGTGCCAGCAGCTTGGGACAGACGGGCAATCAGCCCCAGCATTTT.

This chain connects TRBV30 to TRBJ1-1; D gene ambiguous. Germline V gives CDR1 GTSNPN, CDR2 SVGIG (reference sequence). The CDR3 extends over 14 amino acids. Trimming removed 5 bases at V and 2 bases at J, with 15 bases between. CDR3 in DNA: TGTGCCTGGGTTATGGGTTGGATCAACACTGAAGCTTTCTTT. Residues: CAWVMGWINTEAFF.

The chain is built from TRBV10-3 and TRBJ2-3; D may be TRBD2 (9 bases). The CDR3 loop spans 14 amino acids. The germline gives CDR1 ENHRY, CDR2 SYGVKD. CDR3 DNA: TGTTCCCAGGGGGCGGGAGGGCCCACAGATACGCAGTATTTT. The encoded protein is CSQGAGGPTDTQYF.